This T cell receptor beta chain appears in the sequencing data of a study of type 1 regulatory T cells. Overall study context: This in vitro CD4 product, T-allo10, is enriched for Tr1 cells and alloantigen-specific.

Graft donor-derived T-allo10 cells were described as host-alloantigen-specific, anergic, and alloantigen-specifically suppressive. With respect to this clonotype: Its cognate antigen is unknown.

MiXCR, applied by TCRdb to the reads, yields one record per CDR3 protein. This sample yields over 55,000 distinct CDR3 sequences, of which around 68% are seen a single time; 7.6% belongs to the top ten. This receptor was identified in a human donor in good health. Sequencing used cultured T cells, either the whole culture or a sorted T cell fraction (not recorded which). Subset: Tr1-enriched cell product generated in vitro against host alloantigens.

DNA of the CDR3: TGTGCCAGCAGTTTATATTATGGAAATGAGCAGTTCTTC. Its translation is CASSLYYGNEQFF. This chain connects TRBV12-3 or TRBV12-4 to TRBJ2-1; D unclear. Trimming shortened V by 2 bases and J by 7 bases, and 9 bases separated the two germline ends. This CDR3 comprises 13 residues.